This passage covers 15 T cell receptor beta chains from one sample sequenced in a study of regulatory T cells in long-lasting Graves disease. To make TCR beta libraries, researchers used iRepertoire HTBI primers and Arm-PCR of CDR3 regions. TCRdb redid the calling of the multiplex PCR reads with MiXCR, one entry per CDR3 protein. The sample includes roughly 700,000 distinct CDR3 sequences, around 30% of them seen just once. Indicated time point: persistent/refractory GD, antithyroid drugs over 5 years with positive TRAb. Preparation of the TCR library used RNA extracted from PBMCs. The sequenced sample was peripheral blood mononuclear cells (PBMCs), obtained when the disease was refractory, from a patient treated with antithyroid drugs. The receptors come from a female donor with Graves disease.

This chain uses TRBV4-2 with TRBJ1-5; the D gene is possibly TRBD1 (6 bases). CDR1 is LGHNA and CDR2 is YNFKEQ in the germline V gene. V dropped 7 bases and J dropped 2 bases, with 12 bases sitting between them. The CDR3 has 14 residues. The CDR3 spells CASNRDVGNQPQHF. As DNA, the CDR3 is TGTGCCAGCAACAGGGATGTAGGCAATCAGCCCCAGCATTTT.

The chain couples TRBV20-1 to TRBJ2-7, with 10 bases aligning to TRBD2. The CDR3 contains 17 residues. The germline CDR1 and CDR2 sequences are DFQATT and SNEGSKA (reference sequence). The J segment lost 3 bases and the V segment lost 0 bases, leaving 11 bases of the junction unmatched. CDR3: CSARDGTSDPPIYEQYF. The CDR3 DNA reads TGCAGTGCTAGAGACGGGACTAGCGATCCTCCTATCTACGAGCAGTACTTC.

A note on this clonotype: A read error may produce the germline difference seen at one junction end. The chain employs TRBV7-2 and TRBJ1-5; 10 nucleotides agree with TRBD1. The CDR3 consists of 16 residues. Germline lookup yields CDR1 SGHTA and CDR2 FQGNSA. In nucleotides, the CDR3 is TGCGCCAGCAGCCGAGGGACAGGGGCAAGCAATCAGCCCCAGCATTTT. As protein: CASSRGTGASNQPQHF.

This clonotype was detected many times. The chain joins TRBV5-1 to TRBJ1-2; TRBD1 matches 7 bases. This CDR3 is 12 amino acids long. J gave up 8 bases and V 4 bases, and 5 bases lay outside the gene matches. Germline V gives CDR1 SGHRS, CDR2 YFSETQ. In DNA form, the CDR3 reads TGCGCCAGCAGCGTACAGGGGTACGGCTACACCTTC. Protein sequence: CASSVQGYGYTF.

Comments on this clonotype: Being one base from a much bigger clone, this may be a read error. The J gene is TRBJ2-1, the V gene TRBV29-1; 7 bases agree with TRBD2. With V trimmed by 2 bases and J by 7 bases, 8 bases remained unmatched. Germline assignment: CDR1 SQVTM and CDR2 ANQGSEA. The CDR3 loop spans 14 amino acids. CDR3 amino acids: CSVETSGDSNEQFF. DNA for the CDR3: TGCAGCGTTGAAACCAGCGGGGATAGTAATGAGCAGTTCTTC.

The CDR3: CASSLGRGGASGNTEAFF. In nucleotides, the CDR3 is TGTGCCAGCAGCTTAGGTAGGGGGGGCGCATCAGGGAACACTGAAGCTTTCTTT. The chain uses TRBV11-2 and TRBJ1-1; TRBD1 is a possible D gene (6 bases). This CDR3 spans 18 amino acids. Germline CDR1 and CDR2: SGHAT and FQNNGV. Between the trimmed V and J ends, which lost 1 base and 1 base, there was a span of 19 bases.

This clonotype turned up a few times. The V and J genes are TRBV2 and TRBJ1-1; 7 positions match TRBD1. Trimming at V came to 6 bases and at J to 6 bases, leaving 7 bases not matched to a gene. The V gene's germline CDR1 is SNHLY and CDR2 FYNNEI. The CDR3 runs 13 residues. Written as DNA, the CDR3 is TGTGCCAGCAGGAGACAGGGAGGGGCTGAAGCTTTCTTT. This codes for CASRRQGGAEAFF.

The chain carries TRBV3-1 and TRBJ1-6; 8 bases fit TRBD1. From germline, CDR1 is LGHDT and CDR2 YNNKEL (reference sequence). After removal of 2 bases from V and 13 bases from J, the junction contained 7 bases not matched to a gene. CDR3 size: 14 residues. The CDR3 nucleotides read TGTGCCAGCAGCCAATTGACAGGGGAATCGCCCCTCCACTTT. Translated: CASSQLTGESPLHF.

The chain uses TRBV29-1 and TRBJ1-1; D is possibly TRBD1 (5 bases). Germline V gene lookup returns CDR1 SQVTM and CDR2 ANQGSEA. The V end was cut by 6 bases, the J end by 4 bases, with 15 bases between. The CDR3 has 13 residues. CDR3 nucleotides: TGCAGCGTCACCGCTCGGGGGGTCACTGAAGCTTTCTTT. Protein sequence: CSVTARGVTEAFF.

The J gene is TRBJ2-7, the V gene TRBV29-1; D is unresolved. The CDR3 totals 18 residues. CDR1 and CDR2 from the germline V gene are SQVTM and ANQGSEA. Trimming took 2 bases from V and 2 from J, leaving 25 bases between them. The CDR3 reads CSVEKIPKWPGRPYEQYF. CDR3 DNA: TGCAGCGTTGAAAAAATCCCCAAATGGCCAGGCCGGCCCTACGAGCAGTACTTC.

This rearrangement joins TRBV12-5 to TRBJ2-7, with D hard to call. Between the trimmed V and J ends, which lost 7 bases and 0 bases, there was a span of 16 bases. The V gene's germline CDR1 is LGHNT and CDR2 FRNRAP. The CDR3 contains 15 residues. The CDR3 DNA reads as TGTGCTAGTGCGGTGGTAGGACCTGGCTCCTACGAGCAGTACTTC. Residues: CASAVVGPGSYEQYF.

This clonotype was observed a few times. The V call is TRBV29-1, the J call TRBJ1-2; TRBD1 matches 11 bases. Germline V CDR1 and CDR2: SQVTM, ANQGSEA. The CDR3 totals 16 residues. Trimming removed 4 bases from V and 5 bases from J; junction bases left unmatched: 12. The DNA for the CDR3 is TGCAGCGTTGTCCGGTCGGACAGGGGGCAGGGGTATGGCTACACCTTC. It is translated as CSVVRSDRGQGYGYTF.

The V call is TRBV12-3 or TRBV12-4, the J call TRBJ1-2; 11 bases are a match to TRBD1. J was trimmed by 8 bases and V by 2 bases; bases with no gene match: 10. CDR3 length: 16 amino acids. Written as DNA, the CDR3 is TGTGCCAGCAGTTTATTAGTCGGGACAGGGGGGAACGGCTACACCTTC. It translates to CASSLLVGTGGNGYTF.

This clonotype was seen at least ten times. This rearrangement joins TRBV12-3 or TRBV12-4 to TRBJ2-7; no definite D call. V shed 5 bases and J shed 2 bases, with 16 bases lying between them. This CDR3 has 15 residues. The CDR3 coding sequence is TGTGCCAGCAGTCCTCCATCATTTACGGCCTACGAGCAGTACTTC. It codes for CASSPPSFTAYEQYF.

This clonotype has a handful of counts. This chain joins TRBV28 and TRBJ1-2; 7 positions match TRBD1. Germline CDR1 and CDR2: MDHEN and SYDVKM. J lost 2 bases, V lost 5 bases, and 11 bases had no gene match. This CDR3 is 16 amino acids long. The CDR3 protein is CASSPGGGAENYGYTF. The DNA for the CDR3 is TGTGCCAGCAGTCCAGGGGGGGGGGCGGAAAACTATGGCTACACCTTC.